The T cell receptor beta chain under discussion was sequenced for a study of early T cells in non-severe SARS-CoV-2 infection. Looking at the study overall: Chains stayed unpaired after sequencing of bulk RNA from unsorted whole blood.

This clonotype turned up a few times. What it recognizes is unknown. This CDR3 is 14 amino acids long. V lost 2 bases and J 1 base, leaving 8 bases between the germline ends. Germline CDR1 SGHNT, CDR2 YENEEA. General study points: The VDJdb matching leaned toward anti-spike CD8 responses and overlooked private and CD4 specificities.

Unique molecular identifiers (one per individual cDNA molecule) were attached. TCRdb passed the 5' RACE reads through MiXCR, listing each CDR3 protein once. This table has 55,000 or so distinct CDR3 sequences, around 6.6% appearing once. The chain uses TRBV11-3 and TRBJ1-1, with D unresolved. The material was whole blood, obtained at baseline. This clonotype was obtained from an adult who was a healthcare worker with PCR-confirmed SARS-CoV-2 infection or an uninfected control (not recorded which). The DNA of the CDR3 is TGTGCCAGCAGCTTATTGGCAGAGAACACTGAAGCTTTCTTT. Protein sequence: CASSLLAENTEAFF.